This T cell receptor (beta chain) emerged from a study of T-cell memory formation after mild COVID-19. Findings and caveats of the study: Researchers report contracting CD4+ clones mostly in CM and EM, with CD8+ clones in EMRA.

This clonotype was detected ten times or more. Its specificity is not known. The CDR3 is made up of 15 amino acids. In germline, CDR1 is SGHDT, CDR2 YYEEEE. Between the trimmed V and J ends, which lost 4 bases and 3 bases, there was a span of 13 bases. From the 5' RACE reads, TCRdb called clonotypes with MiXCR, one entry per CDR3 protein. The data hold about 410,000 distinct CDR3 sequences, with about a sixth observed a single time. V and J are TRBV5-6 and TRBJ2-2; D might be TRBD1 or TRBD2, each matching 5 bases. Sequencing used PBMCs or a T cell subset sorted from them (not recorded which). The sequence derives from a young man who had mild COVID-19 (a few samples of this study predate the infection). Cell type and time point are not known. The CDR3 sequence: CASSPRDGYTGELFF. CDR3 coding DNA: TGTGCCAGCAGCCCCCGGGACGGGTACACCGGGGAGCTGTTTTTT. Full variable domain (rest looked up from reference TRBV5-6 and TRBJ2-2): DAGVTQSPTHLIKTRGQQVTLRCSPKSGHDTVSWYQQALGQGPQFIFQYYEEEERQRGNFPDRFSGHQFPNYSSELNVNALLLGDSALYLCASSPRDGYTGELFFGEGSRLTVL.